A selection of T cell receptor beta chains follows, all from one sample in a study of OX40 agonist ivuxolimab in advanced cancers. Clones were sequenced by immunoSEQ multiplex PCR, and TCRdb holds only the in-frame ones, with some missing. Of fewer than 100,000 clones in the sample, 87% were seen once. The source material was CD4+ or CD8+ T cells sorted from blood, sampled in a trial of the OX40 agonist ivuxolimab. The source of these receptors is an adult with an advanced solid tumor such as melanoma, head and neck, liver or kidney cancer. Each CDR3 is given with its conserved first and last residue. The D gene is left open where the match is weak. Clone size appears in some rows only: once, few, many, or a class for an expanded clone.

D: .
V: TRBV10-2
J: TRBJ2-5
size: .
DNA: TGCGCCAGCTCCGATGGGACGTGGGAGACCCAGTACTTC
CDR3: CASSDGTWETQYF

D: .
V: TRBV19
J: TRBJ2-7
size: .
DNA: TGTGCCAGTATGTCCGAGCAGTACTTC
CDR3: CASMSEQYF

D: .
V: TRBV7-2
J: TRBJ2-5
size: .
DNA: TGTGCCAGCAGCCTGGGACCGGGGCCGGCCGAAGAGACCCAGTACTTC
CDR3: CASSLGPGPAEETQYF

D: TRBD1
V: TRBV5-4
J: TRBJ2-2
size: few
DNA: TGTGCCAGCAGCACGGGACAGGGGGACACCGGGGAGCTGTTTTTT
CDR3: CASSTGQGDTGELFF

D: .
V: TRBV6-1
J: TRBJ2-5
size: .
DNA: TGTGCCAGCAGTGAAGCCGGGCGCTACCAAGAGACCCAGTACTTC
CDR3: CASSEAGRYQETQYF

D: .
V: TRBV7-9
J: TRBJ1-5
size: .
DNA: TGTGCCAGCAGCCCAACGGGCCCTCAGCCCCAGCATTTT
CDR3: CASSPTGPQPQHF

D: .
V: TRBV2
J: TRBJ2-2
size: .
DNA: TGTGCCAGCAGTTCCGACACCGGGGAGCTGTTTTTT
CDR3: CASSSDTGELFF

D: TRBD1
V: TRBV5-4
J: TRBJ2-7
size: .
DNA: TGTGCCAGCAGCTCGGGACAGAGTTACGAGCAGTACTTC
CDR3: CASSSGQSYEQYF

D: TRBD2
V: TRBV5-1
J: TRBJ2-7
size: .
DNA: TGCGCCAGCAGCCCCCGGGGGGGCGGAGCGGGCTGGGCGTCTGAGCAGTACTTC
CDR3: CASSPRGGGAGWASEQYF

D: TRBD2
V: TRBV5-8
J: TRBJ2-3
size: .
DNA: TGTGCCAGCAGCTGGGGGGGGTACCTAAGCACAGATACGCAGTATTTT
CDR3: CASSWGGYLSTDTQYF

D: TRBD1
V: TRBV29-1
J: TRBJ2-7
size: .
DNA: TGCAGCGCCCTTCGCGTTACAGGGGGCGGCGAGCAGTACTTC
CDR3: CSALRVTGGGEQYF

D: .
V: TRBV29-1
J: TRBJ2-3
size: .
DNA: TGCAGCGTCGGACGAGTGGGGCGCACAGATACGCAGTATTTT
CDR3: CSVGRVGRTDTQYF

D: .
V: TRBV11-3
J: TRBJ2-3
size: .
DNA: TGTGCCAGCAGCTCGAGGACAGATACGCAGTATTTT
CDR3: CASSSRTDTQYF

D: TRBD2
V: TRBV19
J: TRBJ2-3
size: .
DNA: TGTGCCAGTAGTATAGTACGGGGGGGCACAGATACGCAGTATTTT
CDR3: CASSIVRGGTDTQYF

D: .
V: TRBV6-1
J: TRBJ2-7
size: .
DNA: TGTGCCAGCAGTGAAGAAGTCAAGGGAGGCGGGAACTCCTACGAGCAGTACTTC
CDR3: CASSEEVKGGGNSYEQYF

D: .
V: TRBV6-1
J: TRBJ2-7
size: .
DNA: TGTGCCAGCAGTCCAACTAGTGGGGTCCCTGTTGAGCAGTACTTC
CDR3: CASSPTSGVPVEQYF

D: .
V: TRBV5-1
J: TRBJ1-2
size: .
DNA: TGCGCCAGCAGCTTGGACGGCCCTGGCTACACCTTC
CDR3: CASSLDGPGYTF

D: .
V: TRBV7-9
J: TRBJ1-1
size: few
DNA: TGTGCCAGCAGCTTGTGGGGCAGGATGAACACTGAAGCTTTCTTT
CDR3: CASSLWGRMNTEAFF

D: .
V: TRBV5-1
J: TRBJ2-7
size: .
DNA: TGCGCCAGCAGCTTGGCCCCTAGTGGGGGGACCTACGAGCAGTACTTC
CDR3: CASSLAPSGGTYEQYF

D: .
V: TRBV13
J: TRBJ1-2
size: .
DNA: TGTGCCAGCAGCGACAGTGCTCGAGGCGGCTACACCTTC
CDR3: CASSDSARGGYTF

D: .
V: TRBV2
J: TRBJ1-1
size: few
DNA: TGTGCCAGCGGGACCGACTTTAACACTGAAGCTTTCTTT
CDR3: CASGTDFNTEAFF

D: .
V: TRBV6-6
J: TRBJ1-2
size: .
DNA: TGTGCCAGCAGTTACCCCTATGGCTACACCTTC
CDR3: CASSYPYGYTF

D: .
V: TRBV28
J: TRBJ2-1
size: .
DNA: TGTGCCAGCAGCCCTGGGTCTTACAATGAGCAGTTCTTC
CDR3: CASSPGSYNEQFF

D: .
V: TRBV18
J: TRBJ1-3
size: .
DNA: TGTGCCAGCTCACCTGTAGCGGGGGCCCCCTCTGGAAACACCATATATTTT
CDR3: CASSPVAGAPSGNTIYF

D: .
V: TRBV7-9
J: TRBJ2-7
size: .
DNA: TGTGCCAGCAGCTTAGGGGCCCTTAGCTCCTACGAGCAGTACTTC
CDR3: CASSLGALSSYEQYF

D: .
V: TRBV2
J: TRBJ1-6
size: .
DNA: TGTGCCAGCAGCGACAGGTATAATTCACCCCTCCACTTT
CDR3: CASSDRYNSPLHF

D: .
V: TRBV25-1
J: TRBJ1-1
size: .
DNA: TGTGCCAGCTGGGGATTAGGAGAAGCTTTCTTT
CDR3: CASWGLGEAFF

D: .
V: TRBV5-4
J: TRBJ1-1
size: .
DNA: TGTGCCAGCAGCTTGCAAGGGGTGAACACTGAAGCTTTCTTT
CDR3: CASSLQGVNTEAFF

D: .
V: TRBV6-5
J: TRBJ1-3
size: .
DNA: TGTGCCAGCAGAATTGGAAACACCATATATTTT
CDR3: CASRIGNTIYF

D: .
V: TRBV11-2
J: TRBJ1-2
size: .
DNA: TGTGCCAGCAGCCTCCTCAGGGTAGACGGCTACACCTTC
CDR3: CASSLLRVDGYTF

D: .
V: TRBV7-3
J: TRBJ1-6
size: once
DNA: TGTGCCAGCAGCCCTGGGCTAGGCTCACCCCTCCACTTT
CDR3: CASSPGLGSPLHF

D: .
V: TRBV4-1
J: TRBJ2-5
size: .
DNA: TGCGCCAGCAGCCAAGATTCGGCTCAAGAGACCCAGTACTTC
CDR3: CASSQDSAQETQYF